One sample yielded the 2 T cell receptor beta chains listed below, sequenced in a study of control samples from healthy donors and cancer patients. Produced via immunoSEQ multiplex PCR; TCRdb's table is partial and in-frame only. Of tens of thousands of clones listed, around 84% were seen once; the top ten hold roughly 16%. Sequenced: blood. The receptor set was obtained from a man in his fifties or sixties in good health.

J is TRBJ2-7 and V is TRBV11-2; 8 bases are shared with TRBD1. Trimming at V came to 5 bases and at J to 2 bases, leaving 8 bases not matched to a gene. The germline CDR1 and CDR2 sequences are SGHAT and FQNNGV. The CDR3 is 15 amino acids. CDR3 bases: TGTGCCAGCAGCCCCCGGACAGGGCCGGCCTACGAGCAGTACTTC. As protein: CASSPRTGPAYEQYF.

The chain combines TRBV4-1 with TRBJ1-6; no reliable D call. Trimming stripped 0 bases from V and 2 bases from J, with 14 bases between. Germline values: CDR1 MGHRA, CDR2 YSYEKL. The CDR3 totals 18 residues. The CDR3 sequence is CASSQDGEGPPYNSPLHF. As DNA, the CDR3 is TGCGCCAGCAGCCAAGACGGGGAAGGCCCCCCCTATAATTCACCCCTCCACTTT.